The entry that follows covers one T cell receptor beta chain sequence. This table comes from immunoSEQ multiplex PCR, and its TCRdb copy is limited to in-frame clones, with some not included. The sample lists 230,000 or so clones, roughly 94% seen once, with less than 1.6% in the top ten. The sample is drawn from a study of control samples from healthy donors and cancer patients. Germline lookup yields CDR1 MNHEY and CDR2 SVGAGI. The CDR3 spans 14 residues. Losses at the gene ends were 5 bases for V and 3 bases for J; bases not matched to a gene: 6. The chain joins TRBV6-5 to TRBJ1-2; 7 nucleotides align to TRBD1. The sequencing input was blood. The sequence came from a man aged 50 to 60 in good health. The CDR3 reads CASSRGGVHYGYTF. The CDR3 DNA is TGTGCCAGCAGTCGAGGGGGCGTCCACTATGGCTACACCTTC.